This T cell receptor beta chain was sequenced during a study of blood T cell repertoires in COVID-19. There are 19 residues in the CDR3. The V and J ends lost 3 bases and 8 bases, in that order; junction bases with no gene match: 17. Germline assignment: CDR1 SEHNR and CDR2 FQNEAQ (reference sequence). The cohort comprised adults aged 18 to 89 years residing in about two dozen US areas. Profiling relied on immunoSEQ multiplex PCR, and the TCRdb table lists in-frame clones only, not all of them. The sample shows more than 300,000 clones, about nine tenths of them seen only once. The clonotype comes from a woman in her 40s who had been exposed to COVID-19. The gene calls are TRBV7-9 and TRBJ1-4; 11 bases match TRBD1. Sequenced input: PBMCs or T cells enriched from blood (not recorded which). The CDR3, as DNA: TGTGCCAGCAGCTTGGATTTTAAATGGACAGGGGGCGCGGGAGAAAAACTGTTTTTT. Translation: CASSLDFKWTGGAGEKLFF.